The subject of this entry is one TCR beta chain. This CDR3 is 21 amino acids long. V lost 0 bases and J lost 6; bases outside the gene matches: 23. Germline V gives CDR1 MGHRA, CDR2 YSYEKL. Generated by immunoSEQ multiplex PCR, the TCRdb table keeps only in-frame clones and is missing some. There are about 16,000 clones in the sample; around 83% occur only once, and 3.8% lies in the top ten. This specimen comes from a study of graft-versus-host responses after intestinal transplantation. Processed graft tissue released its intraepithelial and lamina propria lymphocytes. The V call is TRBV4-1, the J call TRBJ1-2; 9 nucleotides line up with TRBD1. The TCR comes from a human patient who received an intestinal transplant, so some T cells may come from the graft donor. The sequencing used ileum tissue, collected roughly 600 days after intestinal transplantation. CDR3 amino acids: CASSQDPLIPGQGLPGNGYTF. The CDR3 nucleotides read TGCGCCAGCAGCCAAGACCCACTGATACCGGGACAGGGTCTCCCTGGAAATGGCTACACCTTC.